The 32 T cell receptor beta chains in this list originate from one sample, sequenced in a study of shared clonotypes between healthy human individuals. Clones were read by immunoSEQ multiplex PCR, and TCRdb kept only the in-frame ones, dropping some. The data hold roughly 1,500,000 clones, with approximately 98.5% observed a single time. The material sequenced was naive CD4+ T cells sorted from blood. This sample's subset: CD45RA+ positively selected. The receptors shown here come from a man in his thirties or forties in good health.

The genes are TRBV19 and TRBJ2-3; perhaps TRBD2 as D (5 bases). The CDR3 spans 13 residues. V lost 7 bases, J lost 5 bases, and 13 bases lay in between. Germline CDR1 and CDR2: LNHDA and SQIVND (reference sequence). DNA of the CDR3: TGTGCCAGTAACGCAGGTCGGGGAGATACGCAGTATTTT. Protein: CASNAGRGDTQYF.

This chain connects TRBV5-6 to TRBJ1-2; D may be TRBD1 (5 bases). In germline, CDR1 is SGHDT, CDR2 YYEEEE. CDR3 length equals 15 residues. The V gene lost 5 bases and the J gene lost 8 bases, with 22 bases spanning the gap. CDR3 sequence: CASSTGGTVYLGYTF. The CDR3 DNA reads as TGTGCCAGCAGTACCGGAGGGACGGTCTATCTGGGCTACACCTTC.

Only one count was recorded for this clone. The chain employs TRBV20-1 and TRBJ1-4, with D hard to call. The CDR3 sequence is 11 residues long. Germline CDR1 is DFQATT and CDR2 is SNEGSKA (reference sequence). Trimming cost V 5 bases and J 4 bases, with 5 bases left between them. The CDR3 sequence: CSAERNEKLFF. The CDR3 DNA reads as TGCAGTGCTGAACGTAATGAAAAACTGTTTTTT.

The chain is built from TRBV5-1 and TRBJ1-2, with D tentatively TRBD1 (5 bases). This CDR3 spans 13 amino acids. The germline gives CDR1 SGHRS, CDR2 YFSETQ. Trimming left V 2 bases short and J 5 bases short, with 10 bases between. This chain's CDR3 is CASSFLGAYGYTF. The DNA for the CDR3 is TGCGCCAGCAGCTTTTTAGGGGCGTATGGCTACACCTTC. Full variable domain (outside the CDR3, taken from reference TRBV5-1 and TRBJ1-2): KAGVTQTPRYLIKTRGQQVTLSCSPISGHRSVSWYQQTPGQGLQFLFEYFSETQRNKGNFPGRFSGRQFSNSRSEMNVSTLELGDSALYLCASSFLGAYGYTFGSGTRLTVV.

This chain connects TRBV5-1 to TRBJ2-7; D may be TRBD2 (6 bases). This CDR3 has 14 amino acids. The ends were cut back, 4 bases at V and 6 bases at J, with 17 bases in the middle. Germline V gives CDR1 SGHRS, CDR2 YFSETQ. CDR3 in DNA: TGCGCCAGCAGCGGCGGGACGGAGCGGGCCGAGCAGTACTTC. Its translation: CASSGGTERAEQYF.

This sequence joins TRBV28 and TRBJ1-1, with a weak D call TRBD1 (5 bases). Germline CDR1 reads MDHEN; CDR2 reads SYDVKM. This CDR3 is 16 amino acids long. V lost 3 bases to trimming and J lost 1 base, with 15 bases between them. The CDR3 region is CASSLAGLQGNTEAFF. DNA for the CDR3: TGTGCCAGCAGTTTGGCCGGTCTCCAGGGGAACACTGAAGCTTTCTTT.

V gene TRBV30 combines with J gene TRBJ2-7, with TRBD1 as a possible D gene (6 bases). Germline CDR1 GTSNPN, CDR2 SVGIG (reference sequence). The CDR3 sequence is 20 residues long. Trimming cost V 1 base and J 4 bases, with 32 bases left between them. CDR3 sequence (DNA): TGTGCCTGGAGTGGGTTTGGTGAACAGGGTAGAGGGTCGGGTTCTTACGAGCAGTACTTC. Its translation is CAWSGFGEQGRGSGSYEQYF.

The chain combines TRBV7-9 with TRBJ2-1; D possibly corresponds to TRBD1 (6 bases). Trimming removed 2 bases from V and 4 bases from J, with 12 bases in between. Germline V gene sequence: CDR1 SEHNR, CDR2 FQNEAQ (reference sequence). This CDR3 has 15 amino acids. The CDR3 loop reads CASSLLGTQYNEQFF. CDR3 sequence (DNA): TGTGCCAGCAGCTTACTAGGGACACAATACAATGAGCAGTTCTTC.

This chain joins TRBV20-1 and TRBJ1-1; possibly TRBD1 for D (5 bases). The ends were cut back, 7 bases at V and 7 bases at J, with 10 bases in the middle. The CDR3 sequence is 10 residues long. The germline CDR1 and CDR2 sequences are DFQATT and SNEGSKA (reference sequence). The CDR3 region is CSGGGSEAFF. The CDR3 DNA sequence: TGCAGTGGGGGCGGAAGTGAAGCTTTCTTT.

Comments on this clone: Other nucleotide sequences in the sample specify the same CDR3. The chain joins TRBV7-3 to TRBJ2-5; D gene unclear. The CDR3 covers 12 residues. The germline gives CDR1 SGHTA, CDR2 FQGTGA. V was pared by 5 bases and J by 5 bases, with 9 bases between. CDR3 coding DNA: TGTGCCAGCAGCCTTAGTGGCGAGACCCAGTACTTC. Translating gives CASSLSGETQYF.

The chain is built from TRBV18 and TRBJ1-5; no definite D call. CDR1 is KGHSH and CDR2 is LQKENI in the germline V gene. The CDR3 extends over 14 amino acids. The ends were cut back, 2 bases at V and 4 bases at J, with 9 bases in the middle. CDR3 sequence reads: CASSPTSKNQPQHF. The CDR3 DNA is TGTGCCAGCTCACCAACGTCAAAAAATCAGCCCCAGCATTTT.

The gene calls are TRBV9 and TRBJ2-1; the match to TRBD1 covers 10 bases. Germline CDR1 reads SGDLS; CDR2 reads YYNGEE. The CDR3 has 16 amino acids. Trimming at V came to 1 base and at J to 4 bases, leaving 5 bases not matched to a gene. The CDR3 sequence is CASSVNGGQGYNEQFF. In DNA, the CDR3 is TGTGCCAGCAGCGTAAATGGGGGACAGGGGTACAATGAGCAGTTCTTC.

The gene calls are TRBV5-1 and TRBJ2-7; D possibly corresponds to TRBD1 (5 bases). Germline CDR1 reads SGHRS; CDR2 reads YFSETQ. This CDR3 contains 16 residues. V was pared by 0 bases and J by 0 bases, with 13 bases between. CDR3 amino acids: CASSLVPGLSSYEQYF. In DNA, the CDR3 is TGCGCCAGCAGCTTGGTTCCAGGGCTGAGCTCCTACGAGCAGTACTTC.

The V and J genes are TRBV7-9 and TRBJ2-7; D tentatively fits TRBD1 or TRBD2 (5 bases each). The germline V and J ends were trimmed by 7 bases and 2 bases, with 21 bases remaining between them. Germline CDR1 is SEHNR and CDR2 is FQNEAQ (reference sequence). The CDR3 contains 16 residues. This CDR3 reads CASNRPGSRGTYEQYF. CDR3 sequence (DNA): TGTGCCAGCAACCGTCCAGGGAGCAGAGGAACCTACGAGCAGTACTTC.

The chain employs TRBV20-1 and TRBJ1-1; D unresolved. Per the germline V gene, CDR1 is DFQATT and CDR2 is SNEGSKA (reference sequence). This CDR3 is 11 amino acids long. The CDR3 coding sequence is TGCAGGCAGATGTGGGGTACTGAAGCTTTCTTT. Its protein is CRQMWGTEAFF.

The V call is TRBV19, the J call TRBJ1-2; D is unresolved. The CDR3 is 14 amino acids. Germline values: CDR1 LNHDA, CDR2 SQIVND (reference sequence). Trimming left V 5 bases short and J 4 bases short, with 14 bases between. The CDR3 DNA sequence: TGTGCCAGTAGTGCTGATCCGGTTTCCTATGGCTACACCTTC. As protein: CASSADPVSYGYTF.

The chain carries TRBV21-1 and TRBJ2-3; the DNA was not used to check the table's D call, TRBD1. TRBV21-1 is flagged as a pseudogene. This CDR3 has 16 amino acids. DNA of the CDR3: TGTGCCAGCAGCTCCCAGGGGACAGGGAACACAGATACGCAGTATTTT. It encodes CASSSQGTGNTDTQYF.

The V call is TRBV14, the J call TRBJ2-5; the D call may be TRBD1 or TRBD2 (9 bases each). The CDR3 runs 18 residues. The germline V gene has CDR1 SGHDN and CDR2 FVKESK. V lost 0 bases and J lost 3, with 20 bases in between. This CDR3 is CASSQERGGTGTKETQYF. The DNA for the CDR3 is TGTGCCAGCAGCCAAGAGCGGGGGGGGACAGGGACTAAAGAGACCCAGTACTTC.

CDR3 in amino acids: CATTYTGELFF. The CDR3 DNA reads as TGTGCCACCACTTACACCGGGGAGCTGTTTTTT. The chain uses TRBV28 and TRBJ2-2; D is undetermined. Trimming pared 10 bases from V and 3 bases from J, leaving 6 bases between. Germline CDR1 MDHEN, CDR2 SYDVKM. The CDR3 runs to 11 residues. The full variable domain, its missing parts supplied by reference TRBV28 and TRBJ2-2, is DVKVTQSSRYLVKRTGEKVFLECVQDMDHENMFWYRQDPGLGLRLIYFSYDVKMKEKGDIPEGYSVSREKKERFSLILESASTNQTSMYLCATTYTGELFFGEGSRLTVL.

CDR3 nucleotides: TGCGCCAGCAGCCTCTTGGGAATGGGCCAGCCCCAGCATTTT. Amino acids: CASSLLGMGQPQHF. The genes are TRBV5-1 and TRBJ1-5, with D uncertain. V was cut by 4 bases and J by 7 bases, with 15 bases left in between. The CDR3 covers 14 residues. Germline V gene sequence: CDR1 SGHRS, CDR2 YFSETQ.

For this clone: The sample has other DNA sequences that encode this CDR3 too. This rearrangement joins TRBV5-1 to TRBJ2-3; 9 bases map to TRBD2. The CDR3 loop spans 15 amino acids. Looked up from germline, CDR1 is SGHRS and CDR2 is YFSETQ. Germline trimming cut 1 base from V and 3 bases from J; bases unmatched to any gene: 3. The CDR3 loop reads CASSLRLAGTDTQYF. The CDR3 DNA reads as TGCGCCAGCAGCTTGCGTCTAGCGGGAACAGATACGCAGTATTTT.

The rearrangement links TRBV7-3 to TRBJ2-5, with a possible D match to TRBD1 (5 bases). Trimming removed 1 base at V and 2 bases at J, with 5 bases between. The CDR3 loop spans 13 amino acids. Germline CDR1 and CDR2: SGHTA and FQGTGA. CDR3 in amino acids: CASSLRQQETQYF. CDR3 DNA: TGTGCCAGCAGCTTAAGACAGCAAGAGACCCAGTACTTC.

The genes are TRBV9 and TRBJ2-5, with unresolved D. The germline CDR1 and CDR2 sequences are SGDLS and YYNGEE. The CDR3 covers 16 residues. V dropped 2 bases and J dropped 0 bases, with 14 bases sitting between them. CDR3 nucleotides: TGTGCCAGCAGCGTTGCTCCGCAATCGAACCAAGAGACCCAGTACTTC. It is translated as CASSVAPQSNQETQYF.

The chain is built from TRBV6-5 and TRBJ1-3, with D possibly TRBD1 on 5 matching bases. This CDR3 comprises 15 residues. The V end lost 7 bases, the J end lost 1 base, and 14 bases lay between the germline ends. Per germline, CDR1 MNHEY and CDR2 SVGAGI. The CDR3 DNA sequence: TGTGCCAGCATGCCGCCCGGGGGATCTGGAAACACCATATATTTT. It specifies CASMPPGGSGNTIYF.

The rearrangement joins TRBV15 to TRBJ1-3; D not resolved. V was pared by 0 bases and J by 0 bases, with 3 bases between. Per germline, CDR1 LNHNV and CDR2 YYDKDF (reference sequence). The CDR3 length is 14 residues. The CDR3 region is CATSRDTSGNTIYF. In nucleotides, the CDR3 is TGTGCCACCAGCAGAGATACCTCTGGAAACACCATATATTTT.

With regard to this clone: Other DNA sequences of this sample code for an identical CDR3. The CDR3 DNA is TGCGCCAGCAGTTCCGGGACAGGGCTCTACGAGCAGTACTTC. Translated: CASSSGTGLYEQYF. This chain uses TRBV5-1 with TRBJ2-7, with TRBD1 matching over 9 bases. The CDR3 is made up of 14 amino acids. V lost 5 bases and J lost 3; bases outside the gene matches: 6. Looked up from germline, CDR1 is SGHRS and CDR2 is YFSETQ.

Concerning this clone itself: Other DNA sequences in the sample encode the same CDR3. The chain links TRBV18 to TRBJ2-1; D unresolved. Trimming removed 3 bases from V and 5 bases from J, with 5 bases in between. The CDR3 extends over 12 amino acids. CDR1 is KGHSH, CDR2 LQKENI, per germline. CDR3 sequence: CASSPLDNEQFF. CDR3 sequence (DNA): TGTGCCAGCTCACCCCTAGACAATGAGCAGTTCTTC.

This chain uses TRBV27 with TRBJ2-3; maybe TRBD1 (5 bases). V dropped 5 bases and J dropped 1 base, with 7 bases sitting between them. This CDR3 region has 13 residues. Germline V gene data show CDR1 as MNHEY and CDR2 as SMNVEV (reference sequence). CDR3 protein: CASSETGTDTQYF. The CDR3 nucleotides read TGTGCCAGCAGTGAGACAGGCACAGATACGCAGTATTTT.

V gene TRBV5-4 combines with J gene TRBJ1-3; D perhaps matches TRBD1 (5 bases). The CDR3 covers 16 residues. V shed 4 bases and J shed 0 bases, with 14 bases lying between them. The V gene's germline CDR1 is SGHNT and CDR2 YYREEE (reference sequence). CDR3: CASSQRQTISGNTIYF. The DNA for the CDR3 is TGTGCCAGCAGCCAAAGACAGACCATCTCTGGAAACACCATATATTTT.

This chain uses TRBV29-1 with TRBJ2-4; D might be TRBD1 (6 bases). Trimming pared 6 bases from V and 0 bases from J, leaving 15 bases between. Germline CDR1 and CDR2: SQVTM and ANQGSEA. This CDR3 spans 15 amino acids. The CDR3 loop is CSVMDRSLAKNIQYF. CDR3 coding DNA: TGCAGCGTCATGGACAGATCCCTAGCCAAAAACATTCAGTACTTC.

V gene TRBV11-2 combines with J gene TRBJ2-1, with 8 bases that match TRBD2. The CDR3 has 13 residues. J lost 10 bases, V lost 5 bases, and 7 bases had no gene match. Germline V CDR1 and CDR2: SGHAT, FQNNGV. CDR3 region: CASSPGTSREQFF. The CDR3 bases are TGTGCCAGCAGCCCCGGGACTAGTCGGGAGCAGTTCTTC. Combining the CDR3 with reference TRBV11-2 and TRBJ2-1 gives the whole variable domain EAGVAQSPRYKIIEKRQSVAFWCNPISGHATLYWYQQILGQGPKLLIQFQNNGVVDDSQLPKDRFSAERLKGVDSTLKIQPAKLEDSAVYLCASSPGTSREQFFGPGTRLTVL.

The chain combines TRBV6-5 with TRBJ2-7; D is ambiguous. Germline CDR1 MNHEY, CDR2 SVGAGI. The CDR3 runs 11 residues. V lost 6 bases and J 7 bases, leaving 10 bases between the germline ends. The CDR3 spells CASSRSGEQYF. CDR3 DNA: TGTGCCAGCAGCCGCTCGGGTGAGCAGTACTTC.